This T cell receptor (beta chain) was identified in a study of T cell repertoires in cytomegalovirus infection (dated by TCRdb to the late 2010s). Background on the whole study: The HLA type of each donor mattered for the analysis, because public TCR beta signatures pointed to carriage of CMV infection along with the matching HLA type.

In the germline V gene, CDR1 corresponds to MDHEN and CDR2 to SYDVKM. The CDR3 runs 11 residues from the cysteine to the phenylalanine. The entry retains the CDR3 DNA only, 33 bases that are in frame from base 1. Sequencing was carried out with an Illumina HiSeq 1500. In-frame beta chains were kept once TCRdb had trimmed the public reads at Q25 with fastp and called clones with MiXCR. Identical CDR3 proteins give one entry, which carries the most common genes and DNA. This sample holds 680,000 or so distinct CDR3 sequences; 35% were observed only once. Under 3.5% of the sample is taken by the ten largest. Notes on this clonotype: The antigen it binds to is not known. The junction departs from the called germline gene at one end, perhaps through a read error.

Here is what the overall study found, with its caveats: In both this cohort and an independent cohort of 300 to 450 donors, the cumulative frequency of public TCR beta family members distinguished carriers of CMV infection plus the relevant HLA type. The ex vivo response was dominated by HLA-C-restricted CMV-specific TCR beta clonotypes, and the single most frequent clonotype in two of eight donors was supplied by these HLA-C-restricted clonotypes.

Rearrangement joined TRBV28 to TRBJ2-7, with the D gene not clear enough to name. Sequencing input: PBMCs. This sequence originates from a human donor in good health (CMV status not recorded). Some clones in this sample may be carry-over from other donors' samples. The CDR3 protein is CSSRKGYEHYF. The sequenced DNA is TGTTCCAGCAGAAAGGGTTACGAGCACTACTTC. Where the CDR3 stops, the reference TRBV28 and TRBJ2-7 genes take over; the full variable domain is DVKVTQSSRYLVKRTGEKVFLECVQDMDHENMFWYRQDPGLGLRLIYFSYDVKMKEKGDIPEGYSVSREKKERFSLILESASTNQTSMYLCSSRKGYEHYFGPGTRLTVT.